The following is a T cell receptor (beta chain) sequence with its context. TCRdb redid the calling of the 5' RACE reads with MiXCR, one entry per CDR3 protein. The sample consists of under 550,000 distinct CDR3 sequences, roughly 18% of them appearing once. The CDR3 consists of 15 residues. Germline lookup yields CDR1 SGHTA and CDR2 FQGNSA. J lost 4 bases, V lost 5 bases, and 10 bases had no gene match. These data belong to a study of T-cell memory formation after mild COVID-19. This chain links TRBV7-2 with TRBJ1-1; the match to TRBD1 covers 7 bases. The sequence derives from a man aged 18 to 29 who had mild COVID-19 (a few samples of this study predate the infection). Cell type and time point are not known. Sequencing was performed on PBMCs or a T cell subset sorted from them (not recorded which). CDR3 region: CASSATGEVFTEAFF. The CDR3 region has the DNA TGTGCCAGCAGCGCTACAGGGGAAGTATTCACTGAAGCTTTCTTT.